The entry below describes one T cell receptor beta chain. Antigen: not known. Each CDR3 protein gets one entry after TCRdb re-called the 5' RACE reads with MiXCR. The sample carries about 440,000 distinct CDR3 sequences, 15% to 20% recorded once. This entry comes from a study of CD8 T cells in ankylosing spondylitis. Study results and limitations: In ankylosing spondylitis blood, a motif of 7 to 9 highly homologous TCR beta variants appeared characteristic. Matched ankylosing spondylitis synovial fluid reportedly showed significant enrichment of disease-linked clones.

This clonotype was sampled from a male donor with ankylosing spondylitis. The sequenced sample consisted of blood, either unsorted or a sorted T cell fraction (not recorded which).

CDR3 DNA sequence: TGTGCCAGCGCCGAACGAAGGGCGTACCAAGAGACCCAGTACTTC. This sequence encodes CASAERRAYQETQYF. The V and J genes are TRBV28 and TRBJ2-5; no firm D call. Germline CDR1 is MDHEN and CDR2 is SYDVKM. The V end was cut by 8 bases, the J end by 0 bases, with 16 bases between. The CDR3 sequence is 15 residues long. The variable domain in full, completed from reference TRBV28 and TRBJ2-5, reads DVKVTQSSRYLVKRTGEKVFLECVQDMDHENMFWYRQDPGLGLRLIYFSYDVKMKEKGDIPEGYSVSREKKERFSLILESASTNQTSMYLCASAERRAYQETQYFGPGTRLLVL.